The present entry profiles one TCR beta chain with its context. The data were taken from a study of tumor T cells in aggressive B-cell lymphoma. The repertoire was sequenced with immunoSEQ multiplex PCR; TCRdb's copy has only in-frame clones and lacks some. Of about 2,100 clones listed, 90% are singletons. V was clipped by 3 bases and J by 8 bases; unmatched bases: 6. This CDR3 has 13 amino acids. Germline V gene sequence: CDR1 SEHNR, CDR2 FQNEAQ (reference sequence). This sequence joins TRBV7-9 and TRBJ1-1; TRBD1 matches at 7 bases. This clonotype was sampled from an adult with diffuse large B cell lymphoma. The source material was tumor tissue. The CDR3 reads CASSFGPGQEAFF. In DNA, the CDR3 is TGTGCCAGCAGCTTTGGACCGGGACAGGAAGCTTTCTTT.